These T cell receptor beta chains were read from a single sample in a study of T cell responses to AZD1222 COVID-19 vaccine. Produced via immunoSEQ multiplex PCR; TCRdb's table is partial and in-frame only. The table records about 120,000 clones, around 93% of them present only once. The specimen was peripheral blood, collected 28 days after the second AZD1222 dose. Source of these receptors: an adult who received the AZD1222 COVID-19 vaccine. Both conserved end residues are part of each CDR3. The order of the fields is clone size, D gene, V gene, J gene, CDR3 DNA, CDR3 protein. A D gene is named only where the DNA matches it firmly. Expanded clones are given a class, and other clones once, few, many or no size at all.

clone_size: NA
d_call: TRBD1
v_call: TRBV28
j_call: TRBJ2-7
cdr3_nt: TGTGCCAGCAGTTTTGGGGGACAGACTTTCTACGAGCAGTACTTC
cdr3_aa: CASSFGGQTFYEQYF

clone_size: NA
d_call: NA
v_call: TRBV29-1
j_call: TRBJ1-1
cdr3_nt: TGCAGCGTTGAAGGGCAGCTGGCTGAAGCTTTCTTT
cdr3_aa: CSVEGQLAEAFF

clone_size: NA
d_call: TRBD2
v_call: TRBV14
j_call: TRBJ2-3
cdr3_nt: TGTGCCAGCAGCCAAGATTTAGCGACTAGCGGAGGCACAGATACGCAGTATTTT
cdr3_aa: CASSQDLATSGGTDTQYF

clone_size: NA
d_call: NA
v_call: TRBV18
j_call: TRBJ2-1
cdr3_nt: TGTGCCAGCTCACAGTTGAGAGAGGGTGAGCAGTTCTTC
cdr3_aa: CASSQLREGEQFF

clone_size: NA
d_call: TRBD1
v_call: TRBV2
j_call: TRBJ2-5
cdr3_nt: TGTGCCAGCGGACAGGTCCAAGAGACCCAGTACTTC
cdr3_aa: CASGQVQETQYF

clone_size: NA
d_call: NA
v_call: TRBV7-2
j_call: TRBJ1-1
cdr3_nt: TGTGCCAGCACCTCGACAGGTGGTGGCACTGAAGCTTTCTTT
cdr3_aa: CASTSTGGGTEAFF

clone_size: once
d_call: NA
v_call: TRBV24-1
j_call: TRBJ1-5
cdr3_nt: TGTGCCACCAGTGCACAGATCAAACAGGTTAATCAGCCCCAGCATTTT
cdr3_aa: CATSAQIKQVNQPQHF

clone_size: NA
d_call: NA
v_call: TRBV14
j_call: TRBJ1-2
cdr3_nt: TGTGCCAGCAGCCCTGACTCCAACTATGGCTACACCTTC
cdr3_aa: CASSPDSNYGYTF

clone_size: NA
d_call: NA
v_call: TRBV6-6
j_call: TRBJ2-2
cdr3_nt: TGTGCCAGCAAAGGGACGGGAAACACCGGGGAGCTGTTTTTT
cdr3_aa: CASKGTGNTGELFF

clone_size: NA
d_call: NA
v_call: TRBV27
j_call: TRBJ1-6
cdr3_nt: TGTGCCAGCAGCACAACAGGGATCCCCCTCCACTTT
cdr3_aa: CASSTTGIPLHF

clone_size: NA
d_call: NA
v_call: TRBV27
j_call: TRBJ2-5
cdr3_nt: TGTGCCAGCAGTTTTCAATCCCAAGAGACCCAGTACTTC
cdr3_aa: CASSFQSQETQYF

clone_size: NA
d_call: TRBD2
v_call: TRBV3-1/TRBV3-2
j_call: TRBJ2-3
cdr3_nt: TGTGCCAGCAGCCAGCTGACTAGCGATTCTCCGCAGTATTTT
cdr3_aa: CASSQLTSDSPQYF

clone_size: once
d_call: TRBD2
v_call: TRBV6-6
j_call: TRBJ2-7
cdr3_nt: TGTGCCAGCAGCACCGGGACTAGCGGGTATCACTACGAGCAGTACTTC
cdr3_aa: CASSTGTSGYHYEQYF

clone_size: NA
d_call: NA
v_call: TRBV6-5
j_call: TRBJ1-1
cdr3_nt: TGTGCCAGCAACCGCCCCGGGGGAAACGCTGAAGCTTTCTTT
cdr3_aa: CASNRPGGNAEAFF

clone_size: NA
d_call: NA
v_call: TRBV18
j_call: TRBJ1-2
cdr3_nt: TGTGCCAGCTCACCCCTGGGGTTCGGAACAGGGCTCGACTATGGCTACACCTTC
cdr3_aa: CASSPLGFGTGLDYGYTF

clone_size: NA
d_call: NA
v_call: TRBV19
j_call: TRBJ2-3
cdr3_nt: TGTGCCAGTAGCCTCGGCCGGGTTTCTCCCGCAGATACGCAGTATTTT
cdr3_aa: CASSLGRVSPADTQYF

clone_size: NA
d_call: TRBD1
v_call: TRBV10-2
j_call: TRBJ1-2
cdr3_nt: TGCGCCAGCAGTGAGACAGGGGGGTATGGCTACACCTTC
cdr3_aa: CASSETGGYGYTF

clone_size: NA
d_call: NA
v_call: TRBV5-4
j_call: TRBJ2-5
cdr3_nt: TGTGCCAGCAGCTTGAACGAGCCGGTTGAGACCCAGTACTTC
cdr3_aa: CASSLNEPVETQYF

clone_size: NA
d_call: NA
v_call: TRBV19
j_call: TRBJ1-2
cdr3_nt: TGTGCCGAAGTGGGGGCGAGGTATTCTGGGAACTATGGCTACACCTTC
cdr3_aa: CAEVGARYSGNYGYTF

clone_size: NA
d_call: NA
v_call: TRBV27
j_call: TRBJ2-2
cdr3_nt: TGTGCCAGCAGAACGGACCCAAACGCCGGGGAGCTGTTTTTT
cdr3_aa: CASRTDPNAGELFF

clone_size: once
d_call: NA
v_call: TRBV7-2
j_call: TRBJ2-3
cdr3_nt: TGTGCCAGCAGCCACCCCGAGGGGGGGTACACAGATACGCAGTATTTT
cdr3_aa: CASSHPEGGYTDTQYF

clone_size: NA
d_call: NA
v_call: TRBV29-1
j_call: TRBJ2-7
cdr3_nt: TGCAGCGTTCGCGGGCGGTGGCTTCACGAGCAGTACTTC
cdr3_aa: CSVRGRWLHEQYF

clone_size: NA
d_call: NA
v_call: TRBV12-5
j_call: TRBJ1-1
cdr3_nt: TGTGCTAGTGCCTTCGTCGCAGGGATTCGGGACACTGAAGCTTTCTTT
cdr3_aa: CASAFVAGIRDTEAFF

clone_size: NA
d_call: TRBD1
v_call: TRBV27
j_call: TRBJ1-5
cdr3_nt: TGTGCCAGCAGTTCCCGACAGGGGGCTGGCAATCAGCCCCAGCATTTT
cdr3_aa: CASSSRQGAGNQPQHF

clone_size: NA
d_call: NA
v_call: TRBV6-1
j_call: TRBJ1-6
cdr3_nt: TGTGCCAGCAGTGAATTATTGGAATTCGCACCCCTCCACTTT
cdr3_aa: CASSELLEFAPLHF

clone_size: NA
d_call: NA
v_call: TRBV18
j_call: TRBJ2-2
cdr3_nt: TGTGCCAGCTCACCACGGGCTCAACGGGGCACCGGGGAGCTGTTTTTT
cdr3_aa: CASSPRAQRGTGELFF

clone_size: NA
d_call: NA
v_call: TRBV5-1
j_call: TRBJ1-1
cdr3_nt: TGCGCCAGCAGCTCCTCCTTAGACAGGAACACTGAAGCTTTCTTT
cdr3_aa: CASSSSLDRNTEAFF

clone_size: NA
d_call: NA
v_call: TRBV19
j_call: TRBJ1-3
cdr3_nt: TGTGCCAGTAGCTACAGGGAGTTTGACACCATATATTTT
cdr3_aa: CASSYREFDTIYF

clone_size: NA
d_call: TRBD1
v_call: TRBV3-1/TRBV3-2
j_call: TRBJ2-4
cdr3_nt: TGTGCCAGCAGCCAAGACCCGGGACAGGTTAAAAACATTCAGTACTTC
cdr3_aa: CASSQDPGQVKNIQYF

clone_size: NA
d_call: NA
v_call: TRBV3-1/TRBV3-2
j_call: TRBJ2-5
cdr3_nt: TGTGCCAGCAGCCACCGAAACCGAGAGACCCAGTACTTC
cdr3_aa: CASSHRNRETQYF

clone_size: NA
d_call: TRBD2
v_call: TRBV5-4
j_call: TRBJ2-3
cdr3_nt: TGTGCCAGCAGACTCGGGACTAGCGGTCGCACAGATACGCAGTATTTT
cdr3_aa: CASRLGTSGRTDTQYF

clone_size: NA
d_call: NA
v_call: TRBV6-5
j_call: TRBJ1-1
cdr3_nt: TGTGCCAGCAGTTATCGGACTCTGAACACTGAAGCTTTCTTT
cdr3_aa: CASSYRTLNTEAFF

clone_size: NA
d_call: NA
v_call: TRBV10-3
j_call: TRBJ1-1
cdr3_nt: TGTGCCATCAGTGAGTCGGGCGGGAACACTGAAGCTTTCTTT
cdr3_aa: CAISESGGNTEAFF

clone_size: NA
d_call: NA
v_call: TRBV13
j_call: TRBJ1-1
cdr3_nt: TGTGCCAGCAGCCCGCAACAGGGTGTGAACACTGAAGCTTTCTTT
cdr3_aa: CASSPQQGVNTEAFF

clone_size: NA
d_call: NA
v_call: TRBV11-3
j_call: TRBJ2-1
cdr3_nt: TGTGCCAGCAGCTCCGGGACGAAAAACAATGAGCAGTTCTTC
cdr3_aa: CASSSGTKNNEQFF

clone_size: NA
d_call: TRBD1
v_call: TRBV5-4
j_call: TRBJ1-3
cdr3_nt: TGTGCCAGCAGCTCTTTCGGACAGGCTGGAAACACCATATATTTT
cdr3_aa: CASSSFGQAGNTIYF